The source of this T cell receptor beta chain is a study of glioma-infiltrating T cells (dated by TCRdb to 2016 to 2017). Describing the broader study: Sequencing of TCR alpha- and beta-chain repertoires was performed on glioma tissue, on non-neoplastic brain tissue, and on matched peripheral blood mononuclear cells. To gauge divergence between tissue and blood T-cell populations, every tissue-infiltrating repertoire was compared against the peripheral blood repertoire from the same patient. Three low-grade glioma patients, several primary glioblastoma patients and three non-glioma patients contributing non-neoplastic brain tissue were included in the paired cohort. Summary of the overall study and its limitations: Very few CDR3 sequences were shared between tissue and blood, attributed to high CDR3 diversity and limited sampling. VJ-independent divergence between tissue and blood was lower than expected in non-neoplastic patients but higher than expected in all gliomas, particularly low-grade gliomas. Group comparisons rested on small numbers: three non-neoplastic, three low-grade glioma and several glioblastoma patients.

The iRepertoire nested amplicon-rescue multiplex PCR (arm-PCR) platform was used to amplify TCR alpha and beta CDR3 regions from RNA. The input for one-step reverse transcription and amplification was about 100-450 ng of either tissue mRNA or PBMC total RNA. Following bead purification, Illumina adapters were added by a secondary multiplex PCR, and libraries between 200 and 400 bp were gel-purified. Demultiplexing relied on internal 6-nucleotide barcodes carried by the libraries. Sequencing of libraries was performed on an Illumina MiSeq with 2x220 or 2x250 nucleotide paired-end reads. The original pipeline was this. Paired reads were merged using FLASH 1.2.11 and aligned with BWA-MEM to the GRCh37 human genome, and TRA and TRB reads were then extracted. For V and J assignment, an IMGT-derived reference of cassette sequences and CDR3 motifs that included pseudogenes was used. Reads were translated in three frames, and productive CDR3s were defined as those with a C...FGXG motif and no stop codons. Clonotypes were defined as unique combinations of V-J cassette pair and CDR3 amino acid sequence. Reads were filtered by Hamming distance, thresholded by each sample's sequence error rate in mapped regions. TCRdb reprocessed the public reads (quality trimming at Q25 with fastp, clone calling with MiXCR) and kept in-frame beta chains. Entries that share a CDR3 protein sequence are merged under the most common genes and DNA. Here the V and J calls rest on TCRdb's processing, not on the authors' analysis. Across this sample there are 100,000 to 150,000 distinct CDR3 sequences, with less than 30% seen only once. In total, the top ten clones hold over 12% of the sample.

V and J are truncated by 6 bases and 4 bases respectively, leaving an intervening sequence of 19 bases. Reading from cysteine to phenylalanine, the CDR3 counts 16 amino acids. CDR3 DNA only is kept here, 48 bases in frame from base 1. Taken from the germline V gene (reference sequence), the CDR1 and CDR2 loops are LNHDA and SQIVND. On this clonotype itself: Its antigen has not been determined. There are no base qualities to consult, and no much larger clone falls within one base.

The TCR comes from a human donor with low-grade glioma or glioblastoma, undergoing nonglioma brain surgery, or in good health (not recorded which). The chain employs TRBV19 and TRBJ1-5; the D segment cannot be called with confidence. Sequencing input: glioma tissue, nonneoplastic brain tissue, or PBMCs (not recorded which). The CDR3 in this case is CASSPPPGDINQPQHF. The DNA is TGTGCCAGTAGCCCCCCCCCGGGAGACATAAATCAGCCCCAGCATTTT. The CDR3, completed at both ends by the reference TRBV19 and TRBJ1-5 genes, gives the full variable domain DGGITQSPKYLFRKEGQNVTLSCEQNLNHDAMYWYRQDPGQGLRLIYYSQIVNDFQKGDIAEGYSVSREKKESFPLTVTSAQKNPTAFYLCASSPPPGDINQPQHFGDGTRLSIL.